The rows below give T cell receptor beta chains drawn from one sample of a study of shared clonotypes between healthy human individuals. Some clones are missing from TCRdb's copy, which holds only in-frame ones; the method was immunoSEQ multiplex PCR. In the table there are more than 2 million clones, around 95% of which are singletons. Material for sequencing was naive CD4+ T cells sorted from blood. All receptors come from a man younger than 35 in good health. Both conserved end residues are trimmed from each CDR3. Part of the rows lack a size; the others show once, few, many or a class for expanded clones.

NA TRBJ1-5 TRBV5-1 ASSLGTDRVGPQH
NA TRBJ1-3 TRBV5-8 ASSLRDRAGNTIY
NA TRBJ1-1 TRBV6-6 ASSPPRTMNTEAF
NA TRBJ2-3 TRBV9 ASSVTASTDTQY
NA TRBJ2-7 TRBV4-1 ASSQGDRGRLEQY
NA TRBJ1-1 TRBV29-1 SVERPGVLSTEAF
NA TRBJ2-7 TRBV19 ASSIDGGRPYEQY
NA TRBJ1-1 TRBV7-7 ASSRDRNTEAF
NA TRBJ2-3 TRBV2 AASLAGATDTQY
NA TRBJ2-1 TRBV7-9 ASSSREQF
NA TRBJ2-2 TRBV19 ASKRGELITGELF
NA TRBJ1-2 TRBV28 ASSAGQGGGYGYT
NA TRBJ2-7 TRBV27 ASSSPFNEQY
NA TRBJ1-6 TRBV6-5 ASSYSITQGRSPLH
NA TRBJ2-3 TRBV7-2 ASSFSGTLPDTQY
NA TRBJ1-3 TRBV15 ATSRGQGISGNTIY
NA TRBJ2-1 TRBV9 ASSPGGATYNEQF
NA TRBJ2-3 TRBV6-6 ASISTFTDTQY
once TRBJ2-7 TRBV7-3 ASSPLGGGNSYEQY
NA TRBJ2-7 TRBV18 ASSPTGTSGTYEQY
NA TRBJ2-2 TRBV19 ASSIQGQGAWKTGELF
NA TRBJ2-7 TRBV27 ASSPGQGNYEQY
NA TRBJ2-7 TRBV5-1 ASSLYLGRDSYEQY
NA TRBJ2-7 TRBV6-1 ASSEHRQGSYEQY
NA TRBJ1-6 TRBV28 ASSLRPVYSPLH
NA TRBJ2-3 TRBV7-2 ASSLATGITDTQY
NA TRBJ1-3 TRBV19 ASSIRGQVSGNTIY
NA TRBJ2-3 TRBV5-6 ASRVGLAGGDTQY
once TRBJ2-2 TRBV9 ASSAGVVATGELF
few TRBJ2-3 TRBV25-1 ASSSAGGLTDTQY
NA TRBJ1-4 TRBV6-6 ASTRTASTNEKLF
NA TRBJ2-7 TRBV28 ASRRRNSYEQY
NA TRBJ2-2 TRBV19 ASSTNRQGTNTGELF
NA TRBJ1-6 TRBV2 ASSEVGTDNSPLH
NA TRBJ2-7 TRBV5-4 ASSPGATYEQY
NA TRBJ2-7 TRBV11-2 ASSPMGTQEQY
NA TRBJ2-7 TRBV4-1 ASSLLGGASYEQY
NA TRBJ2-1 TRBV6-5 ASSYDGTNEQF
NA TRBJ2-1 TRBV19 ASSRQAGVGNEQF
NA TRBJ2-1 TRBV7-2 ASSFTTGYEQF
NA TRBJ2-7 TRBV5-1 ASSFEGTYEQY
NA TRBJ2-5 TRBV4-1 ASSPQTGEWETQY
once TRBJ1-5 TRBV10-3 AISDQGVGQPQH
NA TRBJ1-1 TRBV6-5 ASSYRGGTEAF
NA TRBJ1-1 TRBV9 ASSGGVSTEAF
NA TRBJ1-4 TRBV11-2 ASSPQGFEKLF
NA TRBJ2-2 TRBV7-2 ASSRGTGGGTGELF